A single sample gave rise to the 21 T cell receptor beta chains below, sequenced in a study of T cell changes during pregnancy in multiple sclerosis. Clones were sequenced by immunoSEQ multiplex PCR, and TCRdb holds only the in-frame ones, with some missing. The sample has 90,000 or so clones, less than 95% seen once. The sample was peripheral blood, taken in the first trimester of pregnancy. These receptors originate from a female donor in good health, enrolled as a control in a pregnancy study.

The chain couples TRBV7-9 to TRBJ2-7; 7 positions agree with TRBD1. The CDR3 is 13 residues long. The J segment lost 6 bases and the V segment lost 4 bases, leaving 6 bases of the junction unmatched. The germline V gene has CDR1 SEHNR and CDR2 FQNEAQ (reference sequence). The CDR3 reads CASSWRQGAEQYF. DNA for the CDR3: TGTGCCAGCAGCTGGAGACAGGGAGCCGAGCAGTACTTC.

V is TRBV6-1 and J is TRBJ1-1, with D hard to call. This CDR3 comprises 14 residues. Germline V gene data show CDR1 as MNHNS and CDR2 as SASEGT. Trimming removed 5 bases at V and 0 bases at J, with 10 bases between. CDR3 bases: TGTGCCAGCAGTTTCGACGGGATGAACACTGAAGCTTTCTTT. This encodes CASSFDGMNTEAFF.

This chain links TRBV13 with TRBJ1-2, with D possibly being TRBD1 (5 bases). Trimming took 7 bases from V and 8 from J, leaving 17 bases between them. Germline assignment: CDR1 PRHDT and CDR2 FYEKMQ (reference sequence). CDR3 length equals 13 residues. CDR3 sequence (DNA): TGTGCCAGCATCTCGCGGGGGTGGGGGGGCTACACCTTC. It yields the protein CASISRGWGGYTF.

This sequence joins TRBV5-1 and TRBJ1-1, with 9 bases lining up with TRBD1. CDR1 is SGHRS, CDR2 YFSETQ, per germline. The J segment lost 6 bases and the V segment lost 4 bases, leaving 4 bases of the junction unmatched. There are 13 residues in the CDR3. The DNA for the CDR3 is TGCGCCAGCAGCGTGGGACAGGGTGCTGAAGCTTTCTTT. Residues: CASSVGQGAEAFF.

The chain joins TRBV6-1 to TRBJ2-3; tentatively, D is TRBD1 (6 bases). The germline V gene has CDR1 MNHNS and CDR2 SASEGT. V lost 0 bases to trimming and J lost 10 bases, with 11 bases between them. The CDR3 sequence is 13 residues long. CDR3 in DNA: TGTGCCAGCAGTGAAGCGTGGGGGCTAGCGCAGTATTTT. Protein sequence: CASSEAWGLAQYF.

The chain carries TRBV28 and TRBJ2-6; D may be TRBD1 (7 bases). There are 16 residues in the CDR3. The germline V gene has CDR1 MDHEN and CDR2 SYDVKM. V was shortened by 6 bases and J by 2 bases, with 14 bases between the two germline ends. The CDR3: CASSPGGTAGANVLTF. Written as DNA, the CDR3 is TGTGCCAGCAGCCCAGGGGGGACGGCTGGGGCCAACGTCCTGACTTTC.

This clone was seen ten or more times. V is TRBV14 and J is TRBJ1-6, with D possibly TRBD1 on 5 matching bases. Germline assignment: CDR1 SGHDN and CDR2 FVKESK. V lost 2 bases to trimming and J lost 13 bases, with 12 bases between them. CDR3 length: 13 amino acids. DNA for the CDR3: TGTGCCAGCAGCCAATCCATCAGGGTCCCCCTCCACTTT. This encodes CASSQSIRVPLHF.

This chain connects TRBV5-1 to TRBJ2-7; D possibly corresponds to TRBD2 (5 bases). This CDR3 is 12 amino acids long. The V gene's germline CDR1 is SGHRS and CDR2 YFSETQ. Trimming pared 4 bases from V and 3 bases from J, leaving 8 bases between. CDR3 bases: TGCGCCAGCAGCGCCGAGGGCTACGAGCAGTACTTC. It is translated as CASSAEGYEQYF.

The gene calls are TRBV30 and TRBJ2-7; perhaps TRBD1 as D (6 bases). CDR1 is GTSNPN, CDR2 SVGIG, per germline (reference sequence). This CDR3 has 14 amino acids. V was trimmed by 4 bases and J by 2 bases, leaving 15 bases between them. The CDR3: CAWTLGARAYEQYF. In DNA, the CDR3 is TGTGCCTGGACCCTGGGGGCCCGAGCCTACGAGCAGTACTTC. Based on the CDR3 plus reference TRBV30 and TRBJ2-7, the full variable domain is SQTIHQWPATLVQPVGSPLSLECTVEGTSNPNLYWYRQAAGRGLQLLFYSVGIGQISSEVPQNLSASRPQDRQFILSSKKLLLSDSGFYLCAWTLGARAYEQYFGPGTRLTVT.

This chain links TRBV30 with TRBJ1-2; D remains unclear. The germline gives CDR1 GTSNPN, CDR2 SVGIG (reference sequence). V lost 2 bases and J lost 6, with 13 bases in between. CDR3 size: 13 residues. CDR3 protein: CAWSLPSPNGYTF. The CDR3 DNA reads TGTGCCTGGAGTTTACCGTCCCCTAATGGCTACACCTTC. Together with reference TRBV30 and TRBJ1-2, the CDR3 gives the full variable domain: SQTIHQWPATLVQPVGSPLSLECTVEGTSNPNLYWYRQAAGRGLQLLFYSVGIGQISSEVPQNLSASRPQDRQFILSSKKLLLSDSGFYLCAWSLPSPNGYTFGSGTRLTVV.

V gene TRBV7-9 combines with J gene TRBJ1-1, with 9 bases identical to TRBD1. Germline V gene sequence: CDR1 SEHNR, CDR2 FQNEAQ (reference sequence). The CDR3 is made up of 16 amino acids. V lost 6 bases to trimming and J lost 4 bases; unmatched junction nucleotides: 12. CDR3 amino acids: CASRKQGAFVGTEAFF. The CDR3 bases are TGTGCCAGCAGAAAACAGGGGGCGTTTGTTGGCACTGAAGCTTTCTTT.

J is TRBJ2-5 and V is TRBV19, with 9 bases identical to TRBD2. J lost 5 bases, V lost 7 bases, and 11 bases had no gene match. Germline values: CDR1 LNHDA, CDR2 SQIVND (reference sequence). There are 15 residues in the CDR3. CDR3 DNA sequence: TGTGCCAGTACCCTCGGCGGGGGGGCCGTTGAGACCCAGTACTTC. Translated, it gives CASTLGGGAVETQYF.

CDR3 DNA sequence: TGTGCCAGCAGCTCTAGCGGGGGGGCGGGTGAGCAGTTCTTC. It specifies CASSSSGGAGEQFF. The chain links TRBV7-9 to TRBJ2-1; 12 bases agree with TRBD2. CDR3 length: 14 amino acids. The trim removed 4 bases at V and 9 bases at J, leaving 4 bases unmatched. The germline CDR1 and CDR2 sequences are SEHNR and FQNEAQ (reference sequence).

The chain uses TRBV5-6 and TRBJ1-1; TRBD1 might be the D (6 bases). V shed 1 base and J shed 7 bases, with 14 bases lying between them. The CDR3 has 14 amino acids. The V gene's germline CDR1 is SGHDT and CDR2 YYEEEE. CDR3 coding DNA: TGTGCCAGCAGCTTGATGGGGGCTCTTGGTGAAGCTTTCTTT. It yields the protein CASSLMGALGEAFF.

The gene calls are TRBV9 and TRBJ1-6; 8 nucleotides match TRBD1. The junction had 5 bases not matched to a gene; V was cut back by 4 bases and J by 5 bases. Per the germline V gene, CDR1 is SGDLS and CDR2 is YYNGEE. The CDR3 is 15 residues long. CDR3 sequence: CASSTGQGNNSPLHF. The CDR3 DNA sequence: TGTGCCAGCAGCACCGGACAGGGAAATAATTCACCCCTCCACTTT.

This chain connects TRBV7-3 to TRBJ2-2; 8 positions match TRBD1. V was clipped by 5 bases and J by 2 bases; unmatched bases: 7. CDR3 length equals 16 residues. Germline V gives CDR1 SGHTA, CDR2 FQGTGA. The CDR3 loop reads CASSLQGALNTGELFF. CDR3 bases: TGTGCCAGCAGCCTCCAGGGGGCCCTTAACACCGGGGAGCTGTTTTTT.

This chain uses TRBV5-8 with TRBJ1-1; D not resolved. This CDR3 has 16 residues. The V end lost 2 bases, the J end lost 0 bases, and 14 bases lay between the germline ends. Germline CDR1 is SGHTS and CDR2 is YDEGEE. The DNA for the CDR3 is TGTGCCAGCAGCTTTATAGGAGGTCAGATGAACACTGAAGCTTTCTTT. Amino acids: CASSFIGGQMNTEAFF.

CDR3 sequence reads: CASSFWQDSYEQYF. In nucleotides, the CDR3 is TGTGCCAGCAGCTTTTGGCAGGACTCCTACGAGCAGTACTTC. The chain couples TRBV13 to TRBJ2-7; D gene uncertain. This CDR3 is 14 amino acids long. Germline assignment: CDR1 PRHDT and CDR2 FYEKMQ (reference sequence). The V and J ends lost 3 bases and 0 bases respectively, with 9 bases between them.

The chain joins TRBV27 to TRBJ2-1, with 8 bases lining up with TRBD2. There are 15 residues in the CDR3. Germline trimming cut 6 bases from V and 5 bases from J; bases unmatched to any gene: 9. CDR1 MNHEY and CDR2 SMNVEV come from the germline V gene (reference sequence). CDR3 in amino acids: CASSLGSGANNEQFF. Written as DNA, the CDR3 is TGTGCCAGCAGCTTAGGTAGCGGGGCGAACAATGAGCAGTTCTTC.

The CDR3 sequence is CASNPSTGVVQYF. The DNA for the CDR3 is TGTGCCAGCAATCCTTCTACAGGGGTTGTGCAGTACTTC. This chain links TRBV6-6 with TRBJ2-7, with TRBD1 matching 7 bases. Germline V CDR1 and CDR2: MNHNY, SVGAGI (reference sequence). The CDR3 spans 13 residues. The V gene end was trimmed by 7 bases and the J gene end by 9 bases; junction bases not matched to a gene: 12.

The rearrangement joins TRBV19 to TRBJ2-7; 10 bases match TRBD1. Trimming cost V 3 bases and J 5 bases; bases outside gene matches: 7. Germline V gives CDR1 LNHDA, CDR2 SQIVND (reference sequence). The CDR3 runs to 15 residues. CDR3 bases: TGTGCCAGTAGTATGAGGGACAGGGGTGTGGACGAGCAGTACTTC. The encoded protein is CASSMRDRGVDEQYF.